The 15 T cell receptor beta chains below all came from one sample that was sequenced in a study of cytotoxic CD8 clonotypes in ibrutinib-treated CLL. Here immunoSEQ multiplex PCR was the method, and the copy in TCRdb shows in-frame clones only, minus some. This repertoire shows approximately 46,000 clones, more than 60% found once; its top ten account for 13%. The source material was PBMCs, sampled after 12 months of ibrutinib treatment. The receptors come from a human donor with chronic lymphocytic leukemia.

The CDR3 DNA is TGTGCCAGCAGGCAGTCAGGGTCTACGCAGTATTTT. It encodes CASRQSGSTQYF. The chain recombines TRBV6-5 with TRBJ2-3; D might be TRBD1 (5 bases). Trimming removed 6 bases at V and 8 bases at J, with 12 bases between. The CDR3 runs to 12 residues. CDR1 and CDR2 (germline): MNHEY, SVGAGI.

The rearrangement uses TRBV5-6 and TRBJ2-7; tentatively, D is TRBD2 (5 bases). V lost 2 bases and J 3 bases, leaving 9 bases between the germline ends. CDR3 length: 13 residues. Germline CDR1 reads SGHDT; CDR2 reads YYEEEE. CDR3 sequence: CASSFEGFYEQYF. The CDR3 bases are TGTGCCAGCAGCTTCGAGGGATTCTACGAGCAGTACTTC.

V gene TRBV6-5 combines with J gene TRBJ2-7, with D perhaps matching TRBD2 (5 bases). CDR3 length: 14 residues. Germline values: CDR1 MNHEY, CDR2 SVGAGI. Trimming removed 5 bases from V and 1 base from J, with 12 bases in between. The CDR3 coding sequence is TGTGCCAGCAGTGCCGGGATTCGATCCTACGAGCAGTACTTC. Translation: CASSAGIRSYEQYF.

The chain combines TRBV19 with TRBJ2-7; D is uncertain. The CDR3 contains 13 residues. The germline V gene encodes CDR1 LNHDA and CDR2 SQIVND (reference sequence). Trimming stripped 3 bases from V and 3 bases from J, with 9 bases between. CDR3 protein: CASSIRQSYEQYF. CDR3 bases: TGTGCCAGTAGTATCAGGCAGAGCTACGAGCAGTACTTC.

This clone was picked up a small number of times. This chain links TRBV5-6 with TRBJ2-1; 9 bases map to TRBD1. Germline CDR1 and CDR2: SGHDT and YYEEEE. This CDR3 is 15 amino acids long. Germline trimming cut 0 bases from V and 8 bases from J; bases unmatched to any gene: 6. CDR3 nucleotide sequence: TGTGCCAGCAGCTTGGAGGGACAGGGTATATATGAGCAGTTCTTC. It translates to CASSLEGQGIYEQFF.

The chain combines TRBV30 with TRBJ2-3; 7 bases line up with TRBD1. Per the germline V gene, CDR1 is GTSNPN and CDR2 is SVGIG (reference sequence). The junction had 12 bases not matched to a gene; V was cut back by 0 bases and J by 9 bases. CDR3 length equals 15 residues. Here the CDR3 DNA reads TGTGCCTGGAGTGTACAGGGGACCTTCTCACGGACGCAGTATTTT. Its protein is CAWSVQGTFSRTQYF.

The CDR3, as DNA: TGTGCCAGCAGCTTAGGTTCGGGACAGGGGAAATCGGTCACTGAAGCTTTCTTT. It translates to CASSLGSGQGKSVTEAFF. The gene calls are TRBV7-2 and TRBJ1-1; 10 bases are a match to TRBD1. V lost 1 base, J lost 4 bases, and 12 bases stayed unmatched. The CDR3 sequence is 18 residues long. The germline V gene has CDR1 SGHTA and CDR2 FQGNSA.

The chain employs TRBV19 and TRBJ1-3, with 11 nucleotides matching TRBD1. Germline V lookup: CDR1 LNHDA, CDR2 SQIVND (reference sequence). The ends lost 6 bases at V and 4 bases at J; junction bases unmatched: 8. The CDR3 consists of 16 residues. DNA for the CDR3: TGTGCCAGTAGCCTTGGACAGGGGGCGTCCGGAAACACCATATATTTT. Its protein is CASSLGQGASGNTIYF.

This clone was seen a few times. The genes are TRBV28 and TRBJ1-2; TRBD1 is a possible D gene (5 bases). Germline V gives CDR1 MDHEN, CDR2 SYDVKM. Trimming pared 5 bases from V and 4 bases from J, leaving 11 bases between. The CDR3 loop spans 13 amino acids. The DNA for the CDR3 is TGTGCCAGCAGTCAACAGGCGCTCTATGGCTACACCTTC. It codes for CASSQQALYGYTF.

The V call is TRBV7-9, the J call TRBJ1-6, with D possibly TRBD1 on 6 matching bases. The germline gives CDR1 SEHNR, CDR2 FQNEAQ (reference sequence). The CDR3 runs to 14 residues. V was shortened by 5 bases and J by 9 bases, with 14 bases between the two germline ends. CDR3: CASSPQGQSSPLHF. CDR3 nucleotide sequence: TGTGCCAGCAGCCCACAGGGCCAGTCTTCACCCCTCCACTTT.

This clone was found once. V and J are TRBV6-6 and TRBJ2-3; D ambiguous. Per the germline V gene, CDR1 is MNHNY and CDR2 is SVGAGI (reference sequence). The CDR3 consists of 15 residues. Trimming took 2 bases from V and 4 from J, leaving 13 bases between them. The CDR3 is CASSYDFLSADTQYF. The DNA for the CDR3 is TGTGCCAGCAGTTACGATTTCCTGTCCGCAGATACGCAGTATTTT.

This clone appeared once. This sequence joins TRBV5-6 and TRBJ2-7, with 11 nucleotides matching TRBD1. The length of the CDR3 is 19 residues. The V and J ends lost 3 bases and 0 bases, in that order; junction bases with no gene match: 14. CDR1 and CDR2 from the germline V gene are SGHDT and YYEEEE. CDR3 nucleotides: TGTGCCAGCAGCTCCTCCGGGACAGGGGGAGCCCCGTTCTCCTACGAGCAGTACTTC. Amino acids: CASSSSGTGGAPFSYEQYF.

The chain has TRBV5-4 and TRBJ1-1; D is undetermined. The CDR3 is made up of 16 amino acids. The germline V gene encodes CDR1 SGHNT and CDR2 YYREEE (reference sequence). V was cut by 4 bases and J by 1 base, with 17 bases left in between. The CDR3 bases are TGTGCCAGCAGCCCGGGGAGGCCTCCTCCGAACACTGAAGCTTTCTTT. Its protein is CASSPGRPPPNTEAFF.

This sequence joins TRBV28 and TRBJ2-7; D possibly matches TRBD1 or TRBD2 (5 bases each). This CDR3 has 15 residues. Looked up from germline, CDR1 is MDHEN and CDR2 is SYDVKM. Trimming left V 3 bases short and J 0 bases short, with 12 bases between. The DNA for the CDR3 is TGTGCCAGCAGTTTCGGGGCGGCCAGCTCCTACGAGCAGTACTTC. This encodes CASSFGAASSYEQYF.

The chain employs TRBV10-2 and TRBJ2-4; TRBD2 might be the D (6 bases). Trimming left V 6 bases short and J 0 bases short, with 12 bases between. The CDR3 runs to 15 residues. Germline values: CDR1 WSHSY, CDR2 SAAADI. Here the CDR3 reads CASSLAEVAKNIQYF. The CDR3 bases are TGCGCCAGCAGCTTAGCGGAGGTAGCCAAAAACATTCAGTACTTC.